This T cell receptor beta chain derives from a study of early T cells in non-severe SARS-CoV-2 infection. Germline values: CDR1 MNHEY, CDR2 SMNVEV (reference sequence). The CDR3 has 14 amino acids. Trimming cost V 3 bases and J 0 bases, with 3 bases left between them. This clonotype was observed at least ten times. Individual cDNA molecules each received unique molecular identifiers attached to them. A single record per CDR3 protein comes from TCRdb applying MiXCR to the 5' RACE reads. Of tens of thousands of distinct CDR3 sequences listed, over 2.5% are singletons. This TCR derives from an adult who was a healthcare worker with PCR-confirmed SARS-CoV-2 infection or an uninfected control (not recorded which). Specimen: whole blood. V gene TRBV27 combines with J gene TRBJ2-6; D gene unclear. The CDR3 DNA sequence: TGTGCCAGCAGTTTCAACTCTGGGGCCAACGTCCTGACTTTC. Its translation is CASSFNSGANVLTF.